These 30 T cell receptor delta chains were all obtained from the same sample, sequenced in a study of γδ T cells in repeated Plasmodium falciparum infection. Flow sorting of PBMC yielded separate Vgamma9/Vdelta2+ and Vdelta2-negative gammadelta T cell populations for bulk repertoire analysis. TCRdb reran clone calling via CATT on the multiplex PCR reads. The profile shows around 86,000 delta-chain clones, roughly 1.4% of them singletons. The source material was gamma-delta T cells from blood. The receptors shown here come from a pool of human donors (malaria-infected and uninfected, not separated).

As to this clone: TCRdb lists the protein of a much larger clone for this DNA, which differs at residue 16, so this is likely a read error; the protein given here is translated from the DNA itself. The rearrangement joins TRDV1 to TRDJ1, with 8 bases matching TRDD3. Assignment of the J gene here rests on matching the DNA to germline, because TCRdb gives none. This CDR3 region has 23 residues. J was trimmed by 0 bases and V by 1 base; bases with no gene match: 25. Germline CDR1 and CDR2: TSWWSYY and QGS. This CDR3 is CALGEPFRTLLPLLGGYTDKLIF. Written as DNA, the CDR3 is TGTGCTCTTGGGGAACCCTTCCGAACCCTCCTCCCTTTACTGGGGGGGTACACCGATAAACTCATCTTT.

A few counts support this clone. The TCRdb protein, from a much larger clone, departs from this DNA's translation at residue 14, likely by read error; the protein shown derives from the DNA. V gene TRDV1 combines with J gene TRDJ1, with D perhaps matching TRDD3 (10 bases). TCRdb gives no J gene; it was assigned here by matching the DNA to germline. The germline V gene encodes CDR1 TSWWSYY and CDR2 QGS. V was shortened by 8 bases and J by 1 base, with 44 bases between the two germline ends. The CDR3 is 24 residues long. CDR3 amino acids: CALFPWPSYWWRLPGDTATDKLIF. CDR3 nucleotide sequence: TGTGCTCTTTTCCCTTGGCCTTCCTACTGGTGGAGACTCCCGGGGGATACGGCCACCGATAAACTCATCTTT.

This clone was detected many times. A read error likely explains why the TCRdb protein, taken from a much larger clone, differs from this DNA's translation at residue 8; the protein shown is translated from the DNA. The CDR3 loop is CALGIRPARNGDKLIF. The CDR3 DNA reads as TGTGCTCTTGGGATAAGACCCGCTAGGAACGGCGATAAACTCATCTTT. The V and J genes are TRDV1 and TRDJ1; D is unresolved. This CDR3 contains 16 residues. The germline V gene has CDR1 TSWWSYY and CDR2 QGS. V was trimmed by 5 bases and J by 4 bases, leaving 20 bases between them.

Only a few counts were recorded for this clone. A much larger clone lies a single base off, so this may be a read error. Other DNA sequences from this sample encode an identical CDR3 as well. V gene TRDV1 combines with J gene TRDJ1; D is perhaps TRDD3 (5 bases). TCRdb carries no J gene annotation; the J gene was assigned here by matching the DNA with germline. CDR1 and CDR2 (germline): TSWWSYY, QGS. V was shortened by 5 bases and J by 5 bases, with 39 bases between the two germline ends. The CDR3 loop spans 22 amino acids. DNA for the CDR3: TGTGCTCTTGGGAAAAAAGGGCCTTTCCAATTATTCACTGGCAAGAGAGGGGATAAACTCATCTTT. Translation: CALGKKGPFQLFTGKRGDKLIF.

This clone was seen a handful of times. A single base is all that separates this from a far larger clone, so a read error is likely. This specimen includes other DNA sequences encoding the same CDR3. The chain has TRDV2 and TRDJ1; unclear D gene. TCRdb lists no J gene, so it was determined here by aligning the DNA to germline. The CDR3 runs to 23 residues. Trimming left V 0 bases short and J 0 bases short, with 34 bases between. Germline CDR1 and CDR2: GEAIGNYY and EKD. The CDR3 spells CACDTGKPVGPPTAPHNTDKLIF. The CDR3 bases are TGTGCCTGTGACACCGGTAAGCCGGTTGGACCCCCGACAGCACCACACAACACCGATAAACTCATCTTT.

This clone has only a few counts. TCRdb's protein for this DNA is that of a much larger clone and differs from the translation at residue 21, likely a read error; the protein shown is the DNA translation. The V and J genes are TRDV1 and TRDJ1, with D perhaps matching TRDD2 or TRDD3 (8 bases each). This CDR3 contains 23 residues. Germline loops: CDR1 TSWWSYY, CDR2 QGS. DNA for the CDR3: TGTGCTCTTGGGGAATCTTACTTCCTACACTTCAGGTGGGGGATCGGGTACACCGATAAACCCATCTTT. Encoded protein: CALGESYFLHFRWGIGYTDKPIF.

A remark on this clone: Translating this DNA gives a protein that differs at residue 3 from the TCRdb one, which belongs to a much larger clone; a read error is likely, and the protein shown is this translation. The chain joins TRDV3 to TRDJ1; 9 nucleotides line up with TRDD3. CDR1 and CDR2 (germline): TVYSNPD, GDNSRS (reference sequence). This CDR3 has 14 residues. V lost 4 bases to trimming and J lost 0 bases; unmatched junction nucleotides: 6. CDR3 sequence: CACRGIPYTDKLIF. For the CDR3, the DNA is TGTGCCTGTAGGGGGATACCGTACACCGATAAACTCATCTTT. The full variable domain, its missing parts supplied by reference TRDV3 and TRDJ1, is CDKVTQSSPDQTVASGSEVVLLCTYDTVYSNPDLFWYRIRPDYSFQFVFYGDNSRSEGADFTQGRFSVKHILTQKAFHLVISPVRTEDSATYYCACRGIPYTDKLIFGKGTRVTVEP.

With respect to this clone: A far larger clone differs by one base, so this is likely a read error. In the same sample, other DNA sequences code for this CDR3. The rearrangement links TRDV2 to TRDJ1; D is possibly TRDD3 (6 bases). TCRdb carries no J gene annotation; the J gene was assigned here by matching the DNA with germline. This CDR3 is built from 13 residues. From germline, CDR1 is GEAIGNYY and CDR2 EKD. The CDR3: CACDTGWGTKLIF. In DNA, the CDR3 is TGTGCCTGCGACACCGGCTGGGGAACCAAACTCATCTTT.

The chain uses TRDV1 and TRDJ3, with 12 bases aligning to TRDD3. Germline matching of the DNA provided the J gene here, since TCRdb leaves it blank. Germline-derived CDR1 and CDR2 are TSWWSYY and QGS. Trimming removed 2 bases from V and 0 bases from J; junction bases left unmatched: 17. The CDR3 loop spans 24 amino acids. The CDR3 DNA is TGTGCTCTTGGGGAAATTCTACCCACACTGGGGGATACCAGGGACTCCTGGGACACCCGACAGATGTTTTTC. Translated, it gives CALGEILPTLGDTRDSWDTRQMFF.

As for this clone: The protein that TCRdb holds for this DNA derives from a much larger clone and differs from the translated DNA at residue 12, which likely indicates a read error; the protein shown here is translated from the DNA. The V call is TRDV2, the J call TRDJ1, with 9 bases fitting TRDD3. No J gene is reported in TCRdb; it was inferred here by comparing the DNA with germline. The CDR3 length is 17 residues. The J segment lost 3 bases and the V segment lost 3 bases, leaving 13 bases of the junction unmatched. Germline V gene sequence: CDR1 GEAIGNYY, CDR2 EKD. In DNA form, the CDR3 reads TGTGCCTGTGACCTCCTGACTGGGGGACCAGACGCCGATAAACTCATCTTT. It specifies CACDLLTGGPDADKLIF.

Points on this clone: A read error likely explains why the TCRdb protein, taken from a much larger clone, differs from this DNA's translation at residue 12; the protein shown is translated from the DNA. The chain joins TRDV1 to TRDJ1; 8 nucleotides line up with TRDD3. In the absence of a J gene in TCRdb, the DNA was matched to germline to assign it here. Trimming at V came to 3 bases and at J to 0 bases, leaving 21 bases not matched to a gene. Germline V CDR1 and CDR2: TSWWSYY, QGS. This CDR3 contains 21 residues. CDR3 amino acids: CALGDKTASPRAGGNTDKLIF. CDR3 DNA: TGTGCTCTTGGGGACAAGACAGCATCCCCTCGTGCTGGGGGAAACACCGATAAACTCATCTTT.

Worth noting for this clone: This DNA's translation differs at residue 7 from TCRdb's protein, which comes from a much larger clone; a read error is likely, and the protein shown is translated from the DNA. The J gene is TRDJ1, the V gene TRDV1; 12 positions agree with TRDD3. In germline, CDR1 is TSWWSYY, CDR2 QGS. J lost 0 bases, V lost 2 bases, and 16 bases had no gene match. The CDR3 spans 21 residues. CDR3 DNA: TGTGCTCTTGGGGAAGGAGCTCCTGCTGGGGGATACGAACGCCACACCGATAAACTCATCTTT. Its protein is CALGEGAPAGGYERHTDKLIF.

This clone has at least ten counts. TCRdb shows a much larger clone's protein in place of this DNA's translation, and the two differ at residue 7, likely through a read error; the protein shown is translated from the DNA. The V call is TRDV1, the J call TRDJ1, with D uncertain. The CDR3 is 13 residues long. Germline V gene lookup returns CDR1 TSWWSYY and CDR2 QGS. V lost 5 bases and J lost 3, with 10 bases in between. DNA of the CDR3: TGTGCTCTTGGGTCCCCCTCCTCCGATAAACTCATCTTT. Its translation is CALGSPSSDKLIF.

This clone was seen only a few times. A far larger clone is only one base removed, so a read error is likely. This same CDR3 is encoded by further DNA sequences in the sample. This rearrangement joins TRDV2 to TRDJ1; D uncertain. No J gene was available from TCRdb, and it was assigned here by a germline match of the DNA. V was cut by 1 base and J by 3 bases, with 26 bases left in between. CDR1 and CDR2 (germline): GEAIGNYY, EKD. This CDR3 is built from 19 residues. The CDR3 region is CACDTLRGGHPFEPDKLIF. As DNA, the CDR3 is TGTGCCTGTGACACATTGCGTGGAGGACACCCTTTCGAGCCCGATAAACTCATCTTT.

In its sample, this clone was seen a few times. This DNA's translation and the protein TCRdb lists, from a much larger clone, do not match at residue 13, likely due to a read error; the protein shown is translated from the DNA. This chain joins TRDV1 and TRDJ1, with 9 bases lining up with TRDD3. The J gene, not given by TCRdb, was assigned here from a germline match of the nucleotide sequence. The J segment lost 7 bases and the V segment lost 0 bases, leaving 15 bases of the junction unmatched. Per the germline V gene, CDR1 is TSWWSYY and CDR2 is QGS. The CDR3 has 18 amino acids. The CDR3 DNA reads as TGTGCTCTTGGGGAACTGTCCTACTGGGGGACCCCCTTTAGTAAACTCATCTTT. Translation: CALGELSYWGTPFSKLIF.

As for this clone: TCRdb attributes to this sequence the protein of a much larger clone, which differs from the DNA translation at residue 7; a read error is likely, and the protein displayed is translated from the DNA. This CDR3 reads CALGKGILGDYSWDTRQMFF. CDR3 coding DNA: TGTGCTCTTGGGAAGGGAATACTGGGGGATTACTCCTGGGACACCCGACAGATGTTTTTC. The V gene is TRDV1, the J gene TRDJ3; TRDD3 agrees at 10 bases. V was pared by 5 bases and J by 0 bases, with 10 bases of the junction left unmatched. Germline assignment: CDR1 TSWWSYY and CDR2 QGS. CDR3 length equals 20 residues.

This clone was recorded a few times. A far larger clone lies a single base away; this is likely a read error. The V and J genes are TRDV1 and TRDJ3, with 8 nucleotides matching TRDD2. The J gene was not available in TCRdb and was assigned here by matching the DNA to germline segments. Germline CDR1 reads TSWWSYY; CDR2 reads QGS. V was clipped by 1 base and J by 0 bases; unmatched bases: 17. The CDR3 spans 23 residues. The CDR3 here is CALGERVLPTVGASSWDTRQMFF. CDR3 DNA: TGTGCTCTTGGGGAACGGGTACTTCCTACGGTAGGGGCCAGCTCCTGGGACACCCGACAGATGTTTTTC.

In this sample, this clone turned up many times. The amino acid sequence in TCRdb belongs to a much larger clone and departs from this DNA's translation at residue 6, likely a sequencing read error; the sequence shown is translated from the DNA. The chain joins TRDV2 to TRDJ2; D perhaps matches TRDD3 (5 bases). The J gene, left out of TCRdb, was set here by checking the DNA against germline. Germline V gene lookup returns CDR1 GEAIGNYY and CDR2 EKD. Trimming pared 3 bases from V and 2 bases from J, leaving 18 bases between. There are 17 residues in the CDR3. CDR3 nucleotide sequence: TGTGCCTGTGACGTCGGCTGGAGGATAAGGTTGACAGCACAACTCTTCTTT. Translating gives CACDVGWRIRLTAQLFF.

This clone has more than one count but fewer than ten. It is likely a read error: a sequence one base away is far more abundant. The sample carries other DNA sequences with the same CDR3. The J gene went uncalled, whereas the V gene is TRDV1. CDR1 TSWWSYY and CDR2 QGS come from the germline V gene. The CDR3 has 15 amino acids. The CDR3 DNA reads TGTGCTCTTGGGGTAGACAGGGGGCCGCGGACCAAACTCATCTTC. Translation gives CALGVDRGPRTKLIF.

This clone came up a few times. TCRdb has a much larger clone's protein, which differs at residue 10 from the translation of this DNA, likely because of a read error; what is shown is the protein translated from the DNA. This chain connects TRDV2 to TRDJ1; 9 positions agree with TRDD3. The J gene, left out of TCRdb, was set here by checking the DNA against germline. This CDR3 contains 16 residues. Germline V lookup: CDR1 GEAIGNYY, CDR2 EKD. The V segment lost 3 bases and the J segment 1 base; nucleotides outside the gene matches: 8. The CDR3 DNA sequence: TGTGCCTGTGACCAACTGGGGGACTTGTTCACCGATAAACTCATCTTT. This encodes CACDQLGDLFTDKLIF.

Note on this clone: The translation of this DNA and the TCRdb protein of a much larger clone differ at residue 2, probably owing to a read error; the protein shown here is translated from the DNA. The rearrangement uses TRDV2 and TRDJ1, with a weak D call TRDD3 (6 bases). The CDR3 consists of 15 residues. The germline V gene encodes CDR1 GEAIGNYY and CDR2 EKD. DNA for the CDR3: TGTTCCTGTGACGCCTGGGGACAGGACACCGATAAACTCATCTTT. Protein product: CSCDAWGQDTDKLIF.

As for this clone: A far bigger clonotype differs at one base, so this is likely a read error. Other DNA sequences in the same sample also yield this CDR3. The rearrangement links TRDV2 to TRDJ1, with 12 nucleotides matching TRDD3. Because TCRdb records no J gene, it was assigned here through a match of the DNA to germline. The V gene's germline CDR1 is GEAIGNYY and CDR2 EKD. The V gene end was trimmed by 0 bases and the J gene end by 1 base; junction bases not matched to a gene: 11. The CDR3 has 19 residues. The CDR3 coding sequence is TGTGCCTGTGACACCCTGCCTCCTGGGGGATACGGGAGCACCGATAAACTCATCTTT. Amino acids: CACDTLPPGGYGSTDKLIF.

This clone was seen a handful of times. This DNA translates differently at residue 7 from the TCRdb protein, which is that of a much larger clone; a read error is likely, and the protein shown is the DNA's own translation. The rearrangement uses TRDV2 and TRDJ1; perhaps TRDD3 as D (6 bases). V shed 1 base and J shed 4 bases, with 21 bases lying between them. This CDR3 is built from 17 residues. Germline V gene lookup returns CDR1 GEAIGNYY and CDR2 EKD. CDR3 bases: TGTGCCTGTGACACTCAATTCTGGGGCAGAGACGACGATAAACTCATCTTT. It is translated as CACDTQFWGRDDDKLIF.

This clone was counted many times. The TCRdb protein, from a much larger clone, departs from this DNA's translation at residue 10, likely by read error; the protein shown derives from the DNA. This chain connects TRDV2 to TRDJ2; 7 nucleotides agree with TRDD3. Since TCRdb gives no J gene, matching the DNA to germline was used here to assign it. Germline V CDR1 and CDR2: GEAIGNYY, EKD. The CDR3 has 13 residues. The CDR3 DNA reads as TGTGCCTGTGACACCTGGGGGACAGCACGACTCTTCTTT. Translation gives CACDTWGTARLFF.

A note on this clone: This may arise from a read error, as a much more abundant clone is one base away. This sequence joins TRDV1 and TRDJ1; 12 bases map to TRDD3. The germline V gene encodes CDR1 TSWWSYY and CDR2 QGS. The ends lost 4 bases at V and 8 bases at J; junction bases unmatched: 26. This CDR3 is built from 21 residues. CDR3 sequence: CALGAVFPTSFTGGYTKKLIF. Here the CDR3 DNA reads TGTGCTCTTGGGGCAGTATTTCCTACGAGTTTTACTGGGGGATACACTAAGAAACTCATCTTT.

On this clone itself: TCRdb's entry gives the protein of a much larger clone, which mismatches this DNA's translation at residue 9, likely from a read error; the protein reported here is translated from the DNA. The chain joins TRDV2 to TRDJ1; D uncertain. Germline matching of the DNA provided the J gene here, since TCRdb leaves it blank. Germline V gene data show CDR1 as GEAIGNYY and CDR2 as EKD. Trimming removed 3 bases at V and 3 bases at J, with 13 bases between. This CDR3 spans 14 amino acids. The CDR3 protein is CACDAVWAADKLIF. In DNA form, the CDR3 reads TGTGCCTGTGACGCGGTTTGGGCCGCCGATAAACTCATCTTT.

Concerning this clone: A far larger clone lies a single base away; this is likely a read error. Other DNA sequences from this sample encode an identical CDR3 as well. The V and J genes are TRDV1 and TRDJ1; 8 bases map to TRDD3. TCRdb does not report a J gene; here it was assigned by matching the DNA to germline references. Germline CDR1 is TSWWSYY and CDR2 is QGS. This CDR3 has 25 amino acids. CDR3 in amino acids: CALGDLRPSRTYWGSPRVNTDKLIF. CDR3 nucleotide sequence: TGTGCCCTTGGGGACCTACGGCCTTCCCGAACCTACTGGGGGTCTCCCCGCGTGAACACCGATAAACTCATCTTT.

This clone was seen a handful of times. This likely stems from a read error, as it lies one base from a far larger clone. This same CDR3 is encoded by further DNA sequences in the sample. CDR3 coding DNA: TGTGCTCTTGGGGAGCCTGTCTCCTATAAACTCACTCATACTATCTGGTGGCACACATGGGGGACCGATAAACTCATCTTT. Translated: CALGEPVSYKLTHTIWWHTWGTDKLIF. The genes are TRDV1 and TRDJ1; a possible D gene is TRDD3 (6 bases). Since TCRdb gives no J gene, matching the DNA to germline was used here to assign it. The CDR3 spans 27 residues. Germline assignment: CDR1 TSWWSYY and CDR2 QGS. The V gene lost 3 bases and the J gene lost 2 bases, with 49 bases spanning the gap.

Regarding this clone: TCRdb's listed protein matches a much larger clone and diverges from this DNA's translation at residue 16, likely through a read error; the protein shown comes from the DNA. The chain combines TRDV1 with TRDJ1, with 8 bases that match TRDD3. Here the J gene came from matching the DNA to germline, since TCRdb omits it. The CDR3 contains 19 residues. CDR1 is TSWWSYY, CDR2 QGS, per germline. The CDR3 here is CALGELYNSDWGYTDRLIF. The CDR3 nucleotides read TGTGCTCTTGGGGAACTTTATAACTCGGACTGGGGGTACACCGATAGACTCATCTTT.

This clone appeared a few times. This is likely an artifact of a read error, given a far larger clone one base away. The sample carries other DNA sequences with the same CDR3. This CDR3 reads CALGELTSFRGIYADKLIF. The CDR3 DNA sequence: TGTGCTCTTGGGGAGCTGACTTCCTTCAGGGGGATATACGCCGATAAGCTCATCTTT. Called V gene: TRDV1; the J gene was not called; the table's D gene call, TRDD3, was not cross checked with the DNA. The germline V gene encodes CDR1 TSWWSYY and CDR2 QGS. The CDR3 is 19 residues long.